This T cell receptor (beta chain) was sequenced during a study of OX40 agonist ivuxolimab in advanced cancers. On this clone itself: Its target is not known.

Trimming took 5 bases from V and 1 from J, leaving 12 bases between them. The CDR3 runs 16 residues. The germline gives CDR1 MNHNY, CDR2 SVGAGI (reference sequence). Study conclusions and caveats: The study observed clonal expansion of CD4+ and CD8+ blood T cells by week 6 at 0.1 to 3.0 mg/kg. Expanded clones belonging to CD8+ T cells outnumbered, on average, those of CD4+.

The repertoire was sequenced with immunoSEQ multiplex PCR; TCRdb's copy has only in-frame clones and lacks some. This sample has about 61,000 clones, with 75% to 90% found just once. Source: CD4+ or CD8+ T cells sorted from blood, taken in a trial of the OX40 agonist ivuxolimab. The clonotype comes from an adult with an advanced solid tumor such as melanoma, head and neck, liver or kidney cancer. V gene TRBV6-6 combines with J gene TRBJ2-6; TRBD1 might be the D (5 bases). The CDR3: CASSTPTVSGANVLTF. Written as DNA, the CDR3 is TGTGCCAGCAGTACACCGACAGTTTCTGGGGCCAACGTCCTGACTTTC.